Sequencing of this TCR beta chain was carried out in a study of shared clonotypes between healthy human individuals (dated by TCRdb to 2018 to 2021). Concerning the study at large: A few men and a couple of women, aged 18 to 49 years, made up the cohort. To estimate repertoire size and how much clonotype sharing occurs between individuals, the study deeply sequenced the blood TCR repertoires of five healthy adults. Leukapheresis yielded between about 0.94 and 10 billion PBMCs per donor. Different laboratories and diverse techniques were used to prepare libraries and sequence TCR repertoires, to increase sequencing depth and limit assay-specific biases. For each donor, three plates each were used for CD4 naive and CD4 memory, two plates were used for CD8 naive, and one plate was used for CD8 memory. Paper-wide results and their limitations: Naive subsets generally had larger estimated clonotype richness than memory subsets did. The genetic and exposure-history diversity represented was limited by the small number of donors. Rarefaction of sorted-subset datasets indicated incomplete sequencing despite the large sequencing depth. Sampling was restricted to blood, and TCR repertoires in tissues likely differ from the TCR repertoires found in blood. Compared with non-shared clonotypes, clonotypes shared by all four sorted-subset donors had higher generation probabilities. Pairwise subsampling indicated that sequencing depth was expected to affect the degree of clonotype sharing among donors. Across four donors, approximately 5% of naive CD4, 3% to 4% of naive CD8, about 2% of memory CD4, and under 0.45% of memory CD8 clonotypes were shared.

Using the deep immunoSEQ assay, multiplex PCR amplified TCR CDR3 regions from genomic DNA. For each cell subset, the extracted genomic DNA was distributed evenly across all wells of several immunoSEQ 96-well plates, and each plate served as one replicate. For sorted subsets, around 200 ng genomic DNA, equal to about 30,000 T cell genomes, was loaded into each replicate PCR. Purified libraries were quantified with a Qubit 3.0 fluorometer, sized on a Bioanalyzer 2100, and re-quantified with the KAPA Library Quantification kit. Every immunoSEQ 96-well plate was sequenced on a separate single-read 150-cycle Illumina NextSeq 550 flow cell. From the authors' description of their analysis: Because the immunoSEQ output held only junctional sequences and lacked quality scores, the filtering could not match the filtering applied to full-length reads. To assign V/J genes and CDR3, sequences were annotated against IMGT germline references using PyIR, a Python wrapper for IgBLAST v1.9. Reads were removed for weak V/J assignments (E-value above 1e-6), missing CDR3, stop codons, out-of-frame junctions, or ambiguous translated residues. A V3J clonotype was defined by an identical inferred V gene, J gene, and CDR3 amino acid sequence. Percentage overlap between repertoires was calculated by dividing the number of shared unique clonotypes by the size of the smaller repertoire. Richness of each repertoire was evaluated using RTK rarefaction, the Chao1 estimator, and Recon v2.1 estimates of unobserved clonotypes. OLGA was used to compute generation probabilities for all TCRbeta clonotypes that the gDNA method yielded from a handful of donors. TCRdb took this table from immuneACCESS and kept in-frame rearrangements with V and J called. Such tables lack part of the clones; where checked against another copy, unresolved V genes explain under half of the gap, and the rest is unexplained. The V and J calls and the clone size are those of that table, but D and trimming were determined from the DNA. This sample holds about 2.5 million clones; 85% to 95% were observed only once. In total, the top ten clones hold 0.37% of the sample.

With respect to this clone: Its antigen remains undetermined. No quality values exist for individual bases; no much larger clone is one base distant.

Per the germline V gene, SQVTM is the CDR1 and ANQGSEA is the CDR2. The germline ends are 7 bases apart after V is trimmed by 6 bases and J by 1 base. Counted from cysteine to phenylalanine, this CDR3 has 11 amino acids. Here the CDR3 DNA is all that survives: 33 bases in frame from base 1. Healthy HIV-negative adults with no recently reported acute infections or vaccinations were included as donors. All donors were Caucasian adults living in Nashville, Tennessee, USA. CD4+ T cells were enriched by magnetic negative selection; naive cells were then positively selected on CD45RA, and the negative fraction formed the memory subset. After blood collection by leukapheresis, PBMCs were isolated using Ficoll-Histopaque density gradient centrifugation and then cryopreserved in the vapor phase of liquid nitrogen. Analytical flow cytometry was used to check the purity and quantity of each magnetically sorted T cell population. Each sorted fraction had its genomic DNA isolated and then quantified by UV absorbance on a Nanodrop 2000c.

The clonotype originates from a man aged 18 to 30 in good health. Some clones in this sample may be carry-over from other donors' samples. The sample was naive CD4+ T cells from PBMCs. The cell subset or site label on this specimen signifies: CD45RA+ positively selected. The sequence is built from TRBV29-1 and TRBJ2-7; no D segment can be confidently identified. The base sequence is TGCAGCGTGACTTTTTCCTACGAGCAGTACTTC. This encodes CSVTFSYEQYF.